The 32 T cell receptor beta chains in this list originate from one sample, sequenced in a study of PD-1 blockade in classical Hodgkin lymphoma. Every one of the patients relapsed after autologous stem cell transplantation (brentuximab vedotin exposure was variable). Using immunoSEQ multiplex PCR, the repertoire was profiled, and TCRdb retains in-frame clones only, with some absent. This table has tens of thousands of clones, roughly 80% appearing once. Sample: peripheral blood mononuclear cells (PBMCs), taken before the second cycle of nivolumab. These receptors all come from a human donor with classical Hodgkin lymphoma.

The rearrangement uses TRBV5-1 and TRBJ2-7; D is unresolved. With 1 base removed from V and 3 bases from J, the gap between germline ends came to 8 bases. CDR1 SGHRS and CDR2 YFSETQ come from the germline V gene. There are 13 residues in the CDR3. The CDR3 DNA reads TGCGCCAGCAGCTTGACAGCTAACTACGAGCAGTACTTC. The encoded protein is CASSLTANYEQYF.

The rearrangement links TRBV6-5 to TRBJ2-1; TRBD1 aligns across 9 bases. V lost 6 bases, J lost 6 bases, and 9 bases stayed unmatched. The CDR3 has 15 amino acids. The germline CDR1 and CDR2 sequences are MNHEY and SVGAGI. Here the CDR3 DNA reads TGTGCCAGCAGAGACGACAGGGGGTTTGGCAATGAGCAGTTCTTC. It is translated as CASRDDRGFGNEQFF.

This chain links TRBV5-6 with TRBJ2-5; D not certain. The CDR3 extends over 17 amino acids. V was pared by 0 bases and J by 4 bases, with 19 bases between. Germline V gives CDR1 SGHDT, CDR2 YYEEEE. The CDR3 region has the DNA TGTGCCAGCAGCTTGGCCGGTTGGTGGTCACAGAGAGAGACCCAGTACTTC. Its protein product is CASSLAGWWSQRETQYF.

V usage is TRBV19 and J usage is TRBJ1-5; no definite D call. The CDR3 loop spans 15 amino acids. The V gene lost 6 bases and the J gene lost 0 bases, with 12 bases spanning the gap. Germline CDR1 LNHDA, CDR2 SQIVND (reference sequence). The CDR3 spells CASRLTPNSNQPQHF. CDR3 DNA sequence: TGTGCCAGTAGACTGACACCGAATAGCAATCAGCCCCAGCATTTT.

This CDR3 reads CASSSSSGHYEQYF. The CDR3 DNA is TGTGCCAGCAGCTCCAGTAGCGGGCACTACGAGCAGTACTTC. The rearrangement links TRBV7-2 to TRBJ2-7; 7 nucleotides match TRBD2. This CDR3 is built from 14 residues. The junction had 6 bases not matched to a gene; V was cut back by 4 bases and J by 3 bases. Germline V gives CDR1 SGHTA, CDR2 FQGNSA.

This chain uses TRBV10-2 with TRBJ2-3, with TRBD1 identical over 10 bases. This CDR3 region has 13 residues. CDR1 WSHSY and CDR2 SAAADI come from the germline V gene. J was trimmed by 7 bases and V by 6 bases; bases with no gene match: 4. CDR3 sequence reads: CASSWTGGNTQYF. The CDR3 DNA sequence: TGCGCCAGCAGCTGGACAGGGGGGAATACGCAGTATTTT.

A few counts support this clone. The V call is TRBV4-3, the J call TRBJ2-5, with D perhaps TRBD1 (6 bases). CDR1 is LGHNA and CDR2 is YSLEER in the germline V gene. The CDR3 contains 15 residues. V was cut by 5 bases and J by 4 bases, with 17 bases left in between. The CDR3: CASSSSAGDGETQYF. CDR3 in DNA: TGCGCCAGCAGCAGTAGCGCAGGGGATGGAGAGACCCAGTACTTC.

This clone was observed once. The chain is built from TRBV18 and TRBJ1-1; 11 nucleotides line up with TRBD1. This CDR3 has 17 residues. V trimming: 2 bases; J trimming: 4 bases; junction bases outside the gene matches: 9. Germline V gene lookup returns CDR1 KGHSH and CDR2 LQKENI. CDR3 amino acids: CASSPLGQGARSTEAFF. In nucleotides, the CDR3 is TGTGCCAGCTCACCATTAGGACAGGGGGCGCGTAGCACTGAAGCTTTCTTT.

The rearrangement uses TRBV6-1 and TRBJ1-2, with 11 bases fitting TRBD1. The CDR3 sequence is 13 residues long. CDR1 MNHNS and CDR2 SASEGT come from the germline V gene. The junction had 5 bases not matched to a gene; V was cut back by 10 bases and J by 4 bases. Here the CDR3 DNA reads TGTGCCACCAGGACAGGGGGCATCTATGGCTACACCTTC. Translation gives CATRTGGIYGYTF.

Written as DNA, the CDR3 is TGTGCCATCAGGCCGGGACAGGGGGATAAGCAAGAGACCCAGTACTTC. It codes for CAIRPGQGDKQETQYF. The chain links TRBV10-3 to TRBJ2-5; 11 positions match TRBD1. CDR3 length: 16 residues. The J segment lost 2 bases and the V segment lost 6 bases, leaving 8 bases of the junction unmatched. The germline V gene has CDR1 ENHRY and CDR2 SYGVKD.

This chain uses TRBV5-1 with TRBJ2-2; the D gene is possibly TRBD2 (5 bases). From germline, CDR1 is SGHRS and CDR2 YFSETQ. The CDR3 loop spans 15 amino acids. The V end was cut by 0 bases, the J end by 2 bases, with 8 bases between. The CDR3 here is CASSLGGINTGELFF. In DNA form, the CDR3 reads TGCGCCAGCAGCTTGGGAGGGATTAACACCGGGGAGCTGTTTTTT.

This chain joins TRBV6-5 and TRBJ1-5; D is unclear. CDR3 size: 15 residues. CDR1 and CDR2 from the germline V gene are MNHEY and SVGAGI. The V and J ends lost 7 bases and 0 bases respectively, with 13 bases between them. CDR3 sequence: CASTRSLYSNQPQHF. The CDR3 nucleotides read TGTGCCAGCACTCGGTCCCTCTATAGCAATCAGCCCCAGCATTTT.

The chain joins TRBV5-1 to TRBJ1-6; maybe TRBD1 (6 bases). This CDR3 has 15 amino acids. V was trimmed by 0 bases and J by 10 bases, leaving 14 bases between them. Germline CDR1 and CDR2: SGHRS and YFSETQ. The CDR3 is CASSLARRGDSPLHF. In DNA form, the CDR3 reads TGCGCCAGCAGCTTGGCACGGAGGGGGGACTCACCCCTCCACTTT.

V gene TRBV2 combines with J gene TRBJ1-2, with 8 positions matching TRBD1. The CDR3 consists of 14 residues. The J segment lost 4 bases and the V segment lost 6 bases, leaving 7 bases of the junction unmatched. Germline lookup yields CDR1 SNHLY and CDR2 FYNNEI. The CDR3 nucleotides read TGTGCCAGCAGCGCCGGGACAGGAGGCTATGGCTACACCTTC. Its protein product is CASSAGTGGYGYTF.

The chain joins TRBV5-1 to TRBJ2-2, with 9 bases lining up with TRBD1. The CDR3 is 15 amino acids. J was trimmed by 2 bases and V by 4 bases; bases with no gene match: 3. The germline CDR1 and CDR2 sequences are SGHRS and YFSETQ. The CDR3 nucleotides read TGCGCCAGCAGCGTACAGGGGGCCAACACCGGGGAGCTGTTTTTT. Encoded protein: CASSVQGANTGELFF.

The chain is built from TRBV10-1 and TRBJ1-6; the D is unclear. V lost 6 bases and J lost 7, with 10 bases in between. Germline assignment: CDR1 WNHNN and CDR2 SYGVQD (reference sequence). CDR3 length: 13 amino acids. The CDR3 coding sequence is TGCGCCAGCAGCCAAAATGGCAATTCACCCCTCCACTTT. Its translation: CASSQNGNSPLHF.

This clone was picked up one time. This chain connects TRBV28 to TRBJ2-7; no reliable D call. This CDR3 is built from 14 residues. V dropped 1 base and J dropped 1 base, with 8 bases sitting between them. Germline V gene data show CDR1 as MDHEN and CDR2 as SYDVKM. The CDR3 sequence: CASSLYSASYEQYF. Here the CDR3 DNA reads TGTGCCAGCAGTTTATACTCGGCTTCCTACGAGCAGTACTTC.

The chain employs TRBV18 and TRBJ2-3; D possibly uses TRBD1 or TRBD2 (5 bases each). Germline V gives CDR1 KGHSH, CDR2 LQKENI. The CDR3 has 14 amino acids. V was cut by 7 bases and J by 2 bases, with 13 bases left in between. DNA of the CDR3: TGTGCCAGCTTGGGGGAGCTAGACACAGATACGCAGTATTTT. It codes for CASLGELDTDTQYF.

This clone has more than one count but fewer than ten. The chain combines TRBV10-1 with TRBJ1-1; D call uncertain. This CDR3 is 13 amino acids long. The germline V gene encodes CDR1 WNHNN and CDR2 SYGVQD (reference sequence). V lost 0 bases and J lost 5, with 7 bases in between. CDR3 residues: CASSESKVTEAFF. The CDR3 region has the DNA TGCGCCAGCAGTGAGTCGAAGGTTACTGAAGCTTTCTTT.

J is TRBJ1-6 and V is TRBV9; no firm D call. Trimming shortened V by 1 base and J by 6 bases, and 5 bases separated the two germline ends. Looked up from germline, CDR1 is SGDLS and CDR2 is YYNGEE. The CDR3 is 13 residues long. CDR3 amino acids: CASSVFGNSPLHF. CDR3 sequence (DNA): TGTGCCAGCAGCGTATTTGGTAATTCACCCCTCCACTTT.

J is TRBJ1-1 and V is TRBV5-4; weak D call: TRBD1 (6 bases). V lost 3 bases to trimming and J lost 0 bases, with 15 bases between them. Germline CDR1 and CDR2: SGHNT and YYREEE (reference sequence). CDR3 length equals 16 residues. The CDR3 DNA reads TGTGCCAGCAGCTCGCCACACAGGGACGTGAACACTGAAGCTTTCTTT. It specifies CASSSPHRDVNTEAFF.

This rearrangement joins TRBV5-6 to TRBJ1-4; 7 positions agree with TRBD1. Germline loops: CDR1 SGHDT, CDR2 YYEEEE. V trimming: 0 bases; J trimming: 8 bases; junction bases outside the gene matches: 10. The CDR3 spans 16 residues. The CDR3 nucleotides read TGTGCCAGCAGCTTGGCGGGCCAGGGGGGCTGGGAAAAACTGTTTTTT. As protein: CASSLAGQGGWEKLFF.

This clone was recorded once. CDR3 DNA sequence: TGTGCCAGCAGCTCCCCCACCCCTGGATTCGGCCGGGCTTTCTTT. Translating gives CASSSPTPGFGRAFF. The chain has TRBV7-2 and TRBJ1-1; D unclear. V shed 4 bases and J shed 11 bases, with 23 bases lying between them. Per the germline V gene, CDR1 is SGHTA and CDR2 is FQGNSA. The CDR3 contains 15 residues. Full variable domain (remainder filled in from reference TRBV7-2 and TRBJ1-1): GAGVSQSPSNKVTEKGKDVELRCDPISGHTALYWYRQSLGQGLEFLIYFQGNSAPDKSGLPSDRFSAERTGGSVSTLTIQRTQQEDSAVYLCASSSPTPGFGRAFFGQGTRLTVV.

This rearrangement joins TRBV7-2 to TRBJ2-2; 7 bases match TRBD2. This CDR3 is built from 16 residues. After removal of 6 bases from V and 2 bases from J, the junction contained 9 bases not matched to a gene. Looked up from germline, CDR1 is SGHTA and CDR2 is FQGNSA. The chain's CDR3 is CASRTLREGNTGELFF. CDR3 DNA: TGTGCCAGCAGAACTTTAAGGGAGGGAAACACCGGGGAGCTGTTTTTT.

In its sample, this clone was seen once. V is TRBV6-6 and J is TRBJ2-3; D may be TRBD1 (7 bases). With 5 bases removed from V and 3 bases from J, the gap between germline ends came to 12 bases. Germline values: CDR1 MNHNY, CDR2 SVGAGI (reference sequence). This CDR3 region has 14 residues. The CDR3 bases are TGTGCCAGCAGTCCAGGGGGGTTGACAGATACGCAGTATTTT. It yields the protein CASSPGGLTDTQYF.

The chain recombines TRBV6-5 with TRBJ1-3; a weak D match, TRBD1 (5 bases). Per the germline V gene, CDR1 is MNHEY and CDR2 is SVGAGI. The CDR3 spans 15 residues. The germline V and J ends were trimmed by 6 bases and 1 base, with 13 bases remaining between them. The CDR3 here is CASSRDSSSGNTIYF. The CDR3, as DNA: TGTGCCAGCAGCCGCGACAGTTCGTCTGGAAACACCATATATTTT.

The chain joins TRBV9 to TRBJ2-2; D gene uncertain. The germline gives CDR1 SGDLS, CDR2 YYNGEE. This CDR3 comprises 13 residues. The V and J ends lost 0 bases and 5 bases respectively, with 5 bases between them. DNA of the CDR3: TGTGCCAGCAGCGTAGTATGGACCGGGGAGCTGTTTTTT. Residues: CASSVVWTGELFF.

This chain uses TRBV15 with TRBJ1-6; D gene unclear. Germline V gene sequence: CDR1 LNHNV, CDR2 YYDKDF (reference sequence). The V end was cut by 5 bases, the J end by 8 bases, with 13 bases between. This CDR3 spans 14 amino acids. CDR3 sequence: CATSQMLGDSPLHF. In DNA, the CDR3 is TGTGCCACCAGCCAGATGCTGGGCGATTCACCCCTCCACTTT. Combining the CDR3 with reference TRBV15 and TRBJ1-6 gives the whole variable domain DAMVIQNPRYQVTQFGKPVTLSCSQTLNHNVMYWYQQKSSQAPKLLFHYYDKDFNNEADTPDNFQSRRPNTSFCFLDIRSPGLGDTAMYLCATSQMLGDSPLHFGNGTRLTVT.

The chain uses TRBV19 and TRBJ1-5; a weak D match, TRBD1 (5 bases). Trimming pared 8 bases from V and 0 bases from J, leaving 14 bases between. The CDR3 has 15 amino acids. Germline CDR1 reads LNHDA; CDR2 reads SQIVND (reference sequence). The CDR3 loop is CASRGRGNSNQPQHF. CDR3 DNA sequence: TGTGCCAGTCGGGGTAGGGGAAATAGCAATCAGCCCCAGCATTTT.

The CDR3 here is CASSEGRYEQYF. CDR3 nucleotides: TGTGCCAGCAGTGAAGGACGCTACGAGCAGTACTTC. V usage is TRBV6-1 and J usage is TRBJ2-7; no definite D call. Germline V CDR1 and CDR2: MNHNS, SASEGT. This CDR3 contains 12 residues. V was trimmed by 1 base and J by 3 bases, leaving 4 bases between them.

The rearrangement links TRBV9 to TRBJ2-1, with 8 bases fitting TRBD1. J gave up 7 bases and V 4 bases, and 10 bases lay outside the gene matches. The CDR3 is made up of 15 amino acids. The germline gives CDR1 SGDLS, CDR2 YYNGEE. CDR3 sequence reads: CASSPRTGWGNEQFF. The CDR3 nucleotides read TGTGCCAGCAGCCCAAGGACAGGGTGGGGGAATGAGCAGTTCTTC. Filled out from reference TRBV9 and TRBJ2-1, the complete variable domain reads DSGVTQTPKHLITATGQRVTLRCSPRSGDLSVYWYQQSLDQGLQFLIQYYNGEERAKGNILERFSAQQFPDLHSELNLSSLELGDSALYFCASSPRTGWGNEQFFGPGTRLTVL.

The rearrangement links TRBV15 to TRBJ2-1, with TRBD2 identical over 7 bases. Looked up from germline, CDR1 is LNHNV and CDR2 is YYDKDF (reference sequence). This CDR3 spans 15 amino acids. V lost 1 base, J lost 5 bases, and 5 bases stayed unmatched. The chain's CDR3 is CATSRGGLGDNEQFF. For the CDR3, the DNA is TGTGCCACCAGCAGAGGCGGACTAGGGGACAATGAGCAGTTCTTC.